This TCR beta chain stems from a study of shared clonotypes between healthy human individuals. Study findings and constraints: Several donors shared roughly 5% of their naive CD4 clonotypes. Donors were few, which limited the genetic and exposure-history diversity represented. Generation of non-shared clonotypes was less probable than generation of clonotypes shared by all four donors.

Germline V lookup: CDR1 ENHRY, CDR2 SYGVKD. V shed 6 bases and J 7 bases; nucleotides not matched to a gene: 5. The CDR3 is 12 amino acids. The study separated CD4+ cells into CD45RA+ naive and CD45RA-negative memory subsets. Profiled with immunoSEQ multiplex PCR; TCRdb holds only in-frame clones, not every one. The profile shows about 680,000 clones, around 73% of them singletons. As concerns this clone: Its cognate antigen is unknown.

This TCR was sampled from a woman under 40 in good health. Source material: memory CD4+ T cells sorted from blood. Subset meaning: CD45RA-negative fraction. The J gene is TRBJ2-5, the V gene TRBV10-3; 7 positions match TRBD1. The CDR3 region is CAISRDSWTQYF. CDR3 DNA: TGTGCCATCAGCCGGGACAGCTGGACCCAGTACTTC.